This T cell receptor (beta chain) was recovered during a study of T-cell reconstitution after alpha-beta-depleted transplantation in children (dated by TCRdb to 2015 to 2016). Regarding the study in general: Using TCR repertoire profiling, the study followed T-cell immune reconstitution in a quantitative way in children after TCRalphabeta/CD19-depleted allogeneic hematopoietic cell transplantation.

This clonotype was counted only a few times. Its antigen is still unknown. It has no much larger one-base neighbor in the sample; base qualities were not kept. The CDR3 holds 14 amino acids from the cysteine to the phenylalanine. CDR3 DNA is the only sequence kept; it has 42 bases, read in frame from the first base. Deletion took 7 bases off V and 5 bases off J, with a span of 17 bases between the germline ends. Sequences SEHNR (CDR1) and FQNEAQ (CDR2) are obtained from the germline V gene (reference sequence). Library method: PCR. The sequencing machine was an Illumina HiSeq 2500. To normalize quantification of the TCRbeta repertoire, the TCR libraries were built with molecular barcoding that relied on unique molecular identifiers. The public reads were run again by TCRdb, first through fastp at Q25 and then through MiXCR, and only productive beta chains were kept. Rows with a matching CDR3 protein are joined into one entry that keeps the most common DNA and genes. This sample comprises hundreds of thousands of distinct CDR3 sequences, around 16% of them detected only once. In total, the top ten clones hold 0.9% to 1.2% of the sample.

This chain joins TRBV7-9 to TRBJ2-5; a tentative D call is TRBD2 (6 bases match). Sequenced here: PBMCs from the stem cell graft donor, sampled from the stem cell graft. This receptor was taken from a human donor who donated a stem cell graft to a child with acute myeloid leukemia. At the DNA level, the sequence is TGTGCCAGCACCCCGAGGGACTCTGGGGAGACCCAGTACTTC. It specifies CASTPRDSGETQYF.